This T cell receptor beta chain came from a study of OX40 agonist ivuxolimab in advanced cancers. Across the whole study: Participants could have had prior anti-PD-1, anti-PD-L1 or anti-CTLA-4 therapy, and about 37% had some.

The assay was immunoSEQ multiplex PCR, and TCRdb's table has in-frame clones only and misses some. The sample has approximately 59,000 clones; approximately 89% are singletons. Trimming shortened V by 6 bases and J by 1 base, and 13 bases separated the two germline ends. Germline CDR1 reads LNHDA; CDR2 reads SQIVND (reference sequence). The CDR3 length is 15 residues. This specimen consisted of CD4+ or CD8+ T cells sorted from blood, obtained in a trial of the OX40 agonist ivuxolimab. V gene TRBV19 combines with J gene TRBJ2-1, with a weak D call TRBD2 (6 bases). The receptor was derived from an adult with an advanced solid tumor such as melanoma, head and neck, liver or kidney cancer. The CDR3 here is CASSPRLVSYNEQFF. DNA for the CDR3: TGTGCCAGTAGCCCCCGACTAGTATCCTACAATGAGCAGTTCTTC.